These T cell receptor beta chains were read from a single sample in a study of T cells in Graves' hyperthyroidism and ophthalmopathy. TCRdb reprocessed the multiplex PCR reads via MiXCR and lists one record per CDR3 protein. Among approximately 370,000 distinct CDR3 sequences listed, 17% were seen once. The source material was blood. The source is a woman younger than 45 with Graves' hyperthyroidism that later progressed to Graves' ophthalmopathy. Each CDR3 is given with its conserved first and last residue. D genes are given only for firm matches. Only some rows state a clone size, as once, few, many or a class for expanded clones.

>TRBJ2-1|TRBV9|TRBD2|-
TGTGCCAGCAGCGTCGGCGAGTGGGCTAGCGGGAGCTCCTACAATGAGCAGTTCTTC
CASSVGEWASGSSYNEQFF
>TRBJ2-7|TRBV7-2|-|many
TGTGCCAGCAGAGAGACTAAGGGGGCCTACGAGCAGTACTTC
CASRETKGAYEQYF
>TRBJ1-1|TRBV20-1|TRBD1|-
TGCAGTGCTAGAGAGGCAGGGGGGACCACTGAAGCTTTCTTT
CSAREAGGTTEAFF
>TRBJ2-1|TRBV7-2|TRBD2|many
TGTGCCAGCAGCTTAGACGGCGGGGGGATTTACAATGAACAGTTCTTC
CASSLDGGGIYNEQFF
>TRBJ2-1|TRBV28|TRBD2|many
TGTGCCAGCAGTTCCTATCATAGCGGGGGGGGCAATGAGCAGTTCTTC
CASSSYHSGGGNEQFF
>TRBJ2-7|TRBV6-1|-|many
TGTGCCAGCAGCCCTAGTTGGACAGAGAGCTCCTACGAGCAGTACTTC
CASSPSWTESSYEQYF
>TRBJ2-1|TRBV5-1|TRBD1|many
TGCGCCAGCAGCTTGGGACAGGGGGCTTTGCATGAGCAGTTCTTC
CASSLGQGALHEQFF
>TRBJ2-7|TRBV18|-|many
TGTGCCAGCCGATCCCCCCGAGGCCGGATGGAGCAGTACTTC
CASRSPRGRMEQYF
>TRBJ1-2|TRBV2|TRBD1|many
TGTGCCAGCAGTGAATTGGGACAGGGATATGGCTACACCTTC
CASSELGQGYGYTF
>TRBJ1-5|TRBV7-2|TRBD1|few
TGTGCCAGCAGCATGCTACAGGGGGCCCAGCATTTT
CASSMLQGAQHF
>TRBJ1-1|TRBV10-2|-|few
TGCGCCAGCAGTGACTTAGAGTGGACTGAAGCTTTCTTT
CASSDLEWTEAFF
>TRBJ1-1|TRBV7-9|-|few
TGTGCCAGCAGCAGAAATACAGTGAACACTGAAGCTTTCTTT
CASSRNTVNTEAFF
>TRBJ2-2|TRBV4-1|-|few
TGCGCCAGCAGCCAAGATCTGAGGGTGGTGCCGCTGCGGGAGCTGTTTTTT
CASSQDLRVVPLRELFF
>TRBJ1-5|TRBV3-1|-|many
TGTGCCAGCAGCCAGCGTTGGACAGAAGATCAGCCCCAGCATTTT
CASSQRWTEDQPQHF
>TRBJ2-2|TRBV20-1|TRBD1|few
TGCAGTGCTAGAGATCCGGGACAGGGGGACACCGGGGAGCTGTTTTTT
CSARDPGQGDTGELFF
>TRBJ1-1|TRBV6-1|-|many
TGTGCCAGCAGTGAATTCCGGGGGGCCGCTGAAGCTTTCTTT
CASSEFRGAAEAFF
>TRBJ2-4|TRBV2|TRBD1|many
TGTGCCAGCAGTGCGACAGGGGTTCAGTACTTC
CASSATGVQYF
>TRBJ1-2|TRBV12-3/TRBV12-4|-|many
TGTGCCAGCAGTAACGACGGAGATCGAGGCTATGGCTACACCTTC
CASSNDGDRGYGYTF
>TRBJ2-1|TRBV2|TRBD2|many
TGTGCCAGCAGTGAAAGCGGGGTCCTCTACAATGAGCAGTTCTTC
CASSESGVLYNEQFF
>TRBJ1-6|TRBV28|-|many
TGTGCCAGCAGTTTAAGTTGGGGCGACTCTCGCTCCTATAATTCACCCCTCCACTTT
CASSLSWGDSRSYNSPLHF
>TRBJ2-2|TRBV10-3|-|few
TGTGCCATCAGTGATGGTCCCGTAAGGAAGACCAAGGCAAGGGACCCGAACACCGGGGAGCTGTTTTTT
CAISDGPVRKTKARDPNTGELFF
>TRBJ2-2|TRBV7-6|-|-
TGTGCCAGCAGCCAGGAAGGGGTCGGGGAGCTGTTTTTT
CASSQEGVGELFF
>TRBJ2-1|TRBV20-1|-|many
TGCAGTGCCCAACAGGGATCGGGCTACAATGAGCAGTTCTTC
CSAQQGSGYNEQFF
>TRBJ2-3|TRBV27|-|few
TGTGCCGGCAGTCCCGGAACCCTACCAATCACAGATACGCAGTATTTT
CAGSPGTLPITDTQYF
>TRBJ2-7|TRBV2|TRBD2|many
TGTGCCAGCAGTGAAGAGTCGGGGTGGACTAGCGGTACCTACGAGCAGTACTTC
CASSEESGWTSGTYEQYF
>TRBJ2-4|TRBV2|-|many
TGTGCCAGCAGTGAAGGACCGACAGCACTCACGAACATTCAGTACTTC
CASSEGPTALTNIQYF
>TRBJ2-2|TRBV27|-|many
TGTGCCAGCAGTTTATCTGAGCAGGAGTTGGTTCACGGGGAGCTGTTTTTT
CASSLSEQELVHGELFF
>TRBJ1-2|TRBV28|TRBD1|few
TGTGCCAGCAGTTCTATCCTGACAGGGGTGGACTCTAACTATGGCTACACCTTC
CASSSILTGVDSNYGYTF
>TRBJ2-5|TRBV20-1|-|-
TGCAGTGCTAGAGGGACCCAAGAGACCCAGTACTTC
CSARGTQETQYF
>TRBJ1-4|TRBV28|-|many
TGTGCCAGCAGTGGGGAGGGAAAACTGTTTTTT
CASSGEGKLFF
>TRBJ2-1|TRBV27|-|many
TGTGCCAGCAGTTGGACGGGCCCCTACAATGAGCAGTTCTTC
CASSWTGPYNEQFF
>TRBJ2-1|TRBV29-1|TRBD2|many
TGCAGCGTTGAGGGACTAGCGGGGACTGAGCAGTTCTTC
CSVEGLAGTEQFF